The entry below gives a single TCR gamma chain sequence along with its context. The data originate from a study of gamma delta lymphoproliferative disorders and STAT genes. Study summary: Gamma-chain libraries were built from at least 50 ng of genomic DNA with the LymphoTrack Dx TCRG Assay.

TCRdb fed the multiplex PCR reads into CATT to redo clone calling. The sample has 2,000 to 2,500 gamma-chain clones; approximately 19% are singletons. V was pared by 1 base and J by 9 bases, with 12 bases of the junction left unmatched. The CDR3 runs to 14 residues. In germline, CDR1 is EGSTGY, CDR2 YDSYTSSV. The receptor sequences were amplified from genomic DNA of peripheral blood mononuclear cells. V usage is TRGV4 and J usage is TRGJ1 or TRGJ2. TCRdb supplies no J gene; here it was assigned by aligning the nucleotide sequence to germline. Sequencing was done on a sample of blood. This TCR was sampled from a human donor with gamma-delta T-cell large granular lymphocyte leukemia. CDR3 nucleotide sequence: TGTGCCACCTGGGATGGAAAGAGTGAAACTAAGAAACTCTTT. Translating gives CATWDGKSETKKLF.